In its sample, the clone carrying this T cell receptor beta chain was seen a few times. Its specificity is not known. These data are taken from a study of T cells in Graves' hyperthyroidism and ophthalmopathy. Overall study: Peripheral blood was collected at initial diagnosis, before any treatment.

The CDR3 regions of TCR beta were amplified from RNA transcripts. Primed by the HTBI set, a first-round RT-PCR was run on the TCR CDR3. Using its own MiXCR run on the multiplex PCR reads, TCRdb lists one record per CDR3 protein. Here the sample spans more than 450,000 distinct CDR3 sequences, nearly 20% being singletons. Overall study results and limits: Blood also held most thyroid clonotypes expanded beyond 0.001.

Germline V lookup: CDR1 SGHTA, CDR2 FQGNSA. Trimming cost V 2 bases and J 3 bases, with 12 bases left between them. CDR3 length: 15 residues. This clonotype was obtained from a man in his forties with Graves' ophthalmopathy. The sequenced material came from blood. The chain combines TRBV7-2 with TRBJ2-3; D is possibly TRBD2 (5 bases). CDR3: CASSLPGMGTDTQYF. The DNA of the CDR3 is TGTGCCAGCAGCTTACCCGGGATGGGAACAGATACGCAGTATTTT.